This T cell receptor beta chain originates from a study of molecular identifiers for immune sequencing clone quantification. CDR1 and CDR2 (germline): SQVTM, ANQGSEA. V was cut by 6 bases and J by 4 bases, with 13 bases left in between. This CDR3 comprises 13 residues. Methods described previously were used for bulk TCR libraries, and listed TCR primers were applied. MiXCR was run by TCRdb on the PCR reads, yielding one entry per CDR3 protein. This sample has about 54,000 distinct CDR3 sequences, with almost 25% found just once. Sorting defined naive CD8 T cells as CD8+CD4-CCR7+CD45RA+. This clonotype was detected many times.

The source is a human donor in good health. Some libraries in this study had Jurkat cell RNA spiked in. Source material: naive CD8+ T cells from blood, with Jurkat cell RNA spiked in. Subset: FACS-sorted CD8+CD4-CCR7+CD45RA+ naive T cells. The rearrangement joins TRBV29-1 to TRBJ2-1, with D perhaps TRBD1 (6 bases). The CDR3 nucleotides are TGCAGCGTCCACCACAGGGATTACAATGAGCAGTTCTTC. Its translation is CSVHHRDYNEQFF.